The clone carrying this TCR beta chain occurred a few times. Its antigen is unidentified. These data are taken from a study of beta chain features in type 1 diabetes. Study results and caveats: The cDNA sequencing approach could over-represent high-TCR-expressing cells. Diminished insertions and augmented deletions at VDJ junctions characterized type 1 diabetes patients. Type 1 diabetes patients showed a moderate but significant shortening of TCRB CDR3s in all four CD4+ subsets. PCR may have favored shorter templates equally in patients and controls.

Reverse transcribing all isolated RNA meant expressed TCRB transcripts were sequenced. Produced via immunoSEQ multiplex PCR; TCRdb's table is partial and in-frame only. Among around 650,000 clones listed, around 12% were seen once. Losses at the gene ends were 10 bases for V and 1 base for J; bases not matched to a gene: 8. The germline V gene encodes CDR1 LNHDA and CDR2 SQIVND (reference sequence). This CDR3 spans 15 amino acids. Per donor, one heparinised blood draw averaged about 116 mL. Material for sequencing was naive CD4+ T cells from blood. J is TRBJ2-5 and V is TRBV19; 11 bases map to TRBD2. This clonotype was obtained from a man aged 30 to 39 with type 1 diabetes. CDR3 sequence (DNA): TGTGCCACCAAGACTAGCGGGGCAGTCCAAGAGACCCAGTACTTC. Protein sequence: CATKTSGAVQETQYF.